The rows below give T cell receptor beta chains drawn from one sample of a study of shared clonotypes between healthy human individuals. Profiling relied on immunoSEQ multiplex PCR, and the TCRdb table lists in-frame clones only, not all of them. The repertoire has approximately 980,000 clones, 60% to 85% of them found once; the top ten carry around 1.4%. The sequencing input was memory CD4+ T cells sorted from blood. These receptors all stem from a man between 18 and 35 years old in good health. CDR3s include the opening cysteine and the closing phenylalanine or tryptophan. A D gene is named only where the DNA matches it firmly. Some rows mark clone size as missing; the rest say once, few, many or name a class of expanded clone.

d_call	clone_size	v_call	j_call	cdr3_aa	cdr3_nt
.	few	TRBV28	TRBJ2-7	CASSLPGGGLSYEQYF	TGTGCCAGCAGTTTACCTGGAGGAGGCCTCTCCTACGAGCAGTACTTC
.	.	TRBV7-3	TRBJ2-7	CASSYQGGFSYEQYF	TGTGCCAGCAGCTACCAAGGCGGTTTTTCCTACGAGCAGTACTTC
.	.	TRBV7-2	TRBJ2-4	CASSLSRGANIQYF	TGTGCCAGCAGCTTATCTAGGGGGGCGAACATTCAGTACTTC
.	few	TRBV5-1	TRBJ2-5	CASSLEGGQQETQYF	TGCGCCAGCAGCTTGGAGGGCGGGCAGCAAGAGACCCAGTACTTC
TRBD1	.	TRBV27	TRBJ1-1	CASSPSRTGGTEAFF	TGTGCCAGCAGTCCATCGCGGACAGGGGGCACTGAAGCTTTCTTT
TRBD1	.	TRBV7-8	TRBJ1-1	CASSLRQGGLWYTEAFF	TGTGCCAGCAGCCTTCGTCAGGGGGGTTTGTGGTACACTGAAGCTTTCTTT
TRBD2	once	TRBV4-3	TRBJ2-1	CASSQGLAGGNEQFF	TGCGCCAGCAGCCAAGGACTAGCGGGAGGGAATGAGCAGTTCTTC
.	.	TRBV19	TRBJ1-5	CASSPNPPGAGNQPQHF	TGTGCCAGTAGTCCCAATCCCCCGGGCGCGGGCAATCAGCCCCAGCATTTT
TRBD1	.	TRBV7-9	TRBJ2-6	CASSPGTGNGANVLTF	TGTGCCAGCAGCCCCGGGACAGGGAATGGGGCCAACGTCCTGACTTTC
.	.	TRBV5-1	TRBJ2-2	CASSFSDTGELFF	TGCGCCAGCAGCTTCTCGGACACCGGGGAGCTGTTTTTT
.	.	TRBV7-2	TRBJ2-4	CASSFSRGANIQYF	TGTGCCAGCAGCTTCAGTCGGGGGGCGAACATTCAGTACTTC
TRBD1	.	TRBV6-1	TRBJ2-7	CASKGTAYEQYF	TGTGCCAGCAAGGGGACAGCCTACGAGCAGTACTTC
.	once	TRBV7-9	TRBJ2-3	CASRPTASTDTQYF	TGTGCCAGCAGACCTACGGCGAGCACAGATACGCAGTATTTT
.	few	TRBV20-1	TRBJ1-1	CSAREPRAFF	TGCAGTGCTAGAGAGCCCAGGGCTTTCTTT
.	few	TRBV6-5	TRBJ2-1	CASSGKSDEQFF	TGTGCCAGCAGCGGGAAGTCGGATGAGCAGTTCTTC
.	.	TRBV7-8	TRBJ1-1	CASSFSTGNTEAFF	TGTGCCAGCAGTTTTTCTACAGGGAACACTGAAGCTTTCTTT
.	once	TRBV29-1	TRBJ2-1	CSVESPSSYNEQFF	TGCAGCGTTGAATCGCCAAGCTCCTACAATGAGCAGTTCTTC
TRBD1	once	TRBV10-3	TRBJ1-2	CAISDIDGRGPSGYTF	TGTGCCATCAGTGATATTGATGGCAGGGGGCCATCTGGCTACACCTTC
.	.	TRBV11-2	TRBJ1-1	CASSLGRNTEAFF	TGTGCCAGCAGCTTGGGAAGGAACACTGAAGCTTTCTTT
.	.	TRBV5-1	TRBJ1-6	CASSLEGRDNSPLHF	TGCGCCAGCAGCTTGGAGGGCCGGGATAATTCACCCCTCCACTTT
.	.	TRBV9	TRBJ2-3	CASSTAAVGGTDTQYF	TGTGCCAGCAGCACTGCAGCGGTGGGGGGCACAGATACGCAGTATTTT
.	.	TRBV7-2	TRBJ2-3	CASSLPTADTQYF	TGTGCCAGCAGCTTACCAACGGCAGATACGCAGTATTTT